This T cell receptor beta chain was obtained from a study of blood T cell repertoires in COVID-19. Germline CDR1 reads SGHNT; CDR2 reads YYREEE (reference sequence). After removal of 0 bases from V and 12 bases from J, the junction contained 4 bases not matched to a gene. The CDR3 runs 12 residues. Sequencing used immunoSEQ multiplex PCR; TCRdb keeps in-frame clones, though not all of them. The sample gives about 110,000 clones, 76% of which show up once; around 3.5% is in the top ten. Specimen: peripheral blood. The origin of this receptor is a woman aged 80 or older with acute or convalescent COVID-19. J is TRBJ2-7 and V is TRBV5-4, with 9 bases that match TRBD2. The CDR3 DNA follows: TGTGCCAGCAGCTTGGAGGCGGGAGGGAGGTACTTC. Translated: CASSLEAGGRYF.